The clone carrying this T cell receptor beta chain was recorded many times. Its specificity is not known. It was through 5'RACE template switching that TCR cDNA was made, with a universal primer site and UMIs added. Each CDR3 protein gets one entry after TCRdb re-called the 5' RACE reads with MiXCR. The sample lists 250,000 to 300,000 distinct CDR3 sequences, about 5.2% occurring once. The CDR3 consists of 11 residues. In germline, CDR1 is SGHTA, CDR2 FQGTGA. Trimming stripped 3 bases from V and 7 bases from J, with 4 bases between. The record originates from a study of T cells after yellow fever vaccination. Study-level background: SMART-Seq v4 Ultra Low Input handled preparation of low-cell-number fractions. General study points: A small share of clonotypes appeared in both CD4 and CD8 compartments.

The V gene is TRBV7-3, the J gene TRBJ1-5; D uncertain. The sequence came from a man aged 18 to 30 who received the YFV17D yellow fever vaccine. The sequenced sample was CD4+ T cells sorted from PBMCs, obtained on the day of the yellow fever booster vaccination. This CDR3 is CASSFKQPQHF. The DNA of the CDR3 is TGTGCCAGCAGCTTTAAGCAGCCCCAGCATTTT.